Below are 12 T cell receptor beta chains sequenced from a single sample in a study of blood T cell repertoires in COVID-19. The data were produced by immunoSEQ multiplex PCR, yet TCRdb's version contains in-frame clones alone and is incomplete. Altogether 250,000 or so clones are present, 85% to 90% being singletons, with the ten largest covering under 9.5%. Sequences were obtained from PBMCs or T cells enriched from blood (not recorded which). These receptors came from a man aged 35-49 years who had recovered from COVID-19.

The V and J genes are TRBV21-1 and TRBJ2-7; the tabulated D call, TRBD2, remains unverified against the DNA. TRBV21-1 is a known pseudogene. This CDR3 has 16 residues. CDR3 residues: CASSKTRSARRYEQYF. The CDR3 DNA is TGTGCCAGCAGCAAAACCCGCTCGGCAAGGAGGTACGAGCAGTACTTC.

This rearrangement joins TRBV9 to TRBJ1-1; TRBD1 might be the D (6 bases). CDR3 size: 13 residues. V was trimmed by 2 bases and J by 4 bases, leaving 9 bases between them. CDR1 and CDR2 from the germline V gene are SGDLS and YYNGEE. CDR3: CASSVTGITEAFF. CDR3 nucleotides: TGTGCCAGCAGCGTCACAGGGATCACTGAAGCTTTCTTT.

V is TRBV7-9 and J is TRBJ2-3; 9 bases match TRBD1. Germline V CDR1 and CDR2: SEHNR, FQNEAQ (reference sequence). The junction had 9 bases not matched to a gene; V was cut back by 3 bases and J by 2 bases. This CDR3 is built from 17 residues. The CDR3 DNA sequence: TGTGCCAGCAGCTTTGGACAGGGGAGGGGGCTCACAGATACGCAGTATTTT. It specifies CASSFGQGRGLTDTQYF.

The V call is TRBV15, the J call TRBJ1-2; tentatively, D is TRBD1 (6 bases). The V gene lost 4 bases and the J gene lost 4 bases, with 22 bases spanning the gap. The CDR3 is made up of 17 amino acids. Germline loops: CDR1 LNHNV, CDR2 YYDKDF (reference sequence). The DNA for the CDR3 is TGTGCCACCAGCACAGAAGAAGGATTAAGACAGGTCTATGGCTACACCTTC. Encoded protein: CATSTEEGLRQVYGYTF. The full variable domain, completed using reference TRBV15 and TRBJ1-2, is DAMVIQNPRYQVTQFGKPVTLSCSQTLNHNVMYWYQQKSSQAPKLLFHYYDKDFNNEADTPDNFQSRRPNTSFCFLDIRSPGLGDTAMYLCATSTEEGLRQVYGYTFGSGTRLTVV.

This chain uses TRBV11-1 with TRBJ2-5; 7 bases are a match to TRBD2. The CDR3 totals 14 residues. Germline CDR1 SGHAT, CDR2 FQDESV (reference sequence). The V gene end was trimmed by 3 bases and the J gene end by 4 bases; junction bases not matched to a gene: 5. The chain's CDR3 is CASSLAGGGETQYF. The DNA for the CDR3 is TGTGCCAGCAGCTTGGCTGGGGGGGGAGAGACCCAGTACTTC.

This clone was observed a single time. The rearrangement links TRBV19 to TRBJ2-5; tentative D call: TRBD2 (6 bases). The CDR3 loop spans 16 amino acids. Germline V gene data show CDR1 as LNHDA and CDR2 as SQIVND (reference sequence). Trimming took 2 bases from V and 4 from J, leaving 17 bases between them. The CDR3 here is CASSISGWGDLETQYF. DNA for the CDR3: TGTGCCAGTAGTATAAGTGGGTGGGGGGATTTAGAGACCCAGTACTTC.

The V and J genes are TRBV7-9 and TRBJ2-7; possible D gene TRBD2, 6 bases. The V end lost 8 bases, the J end lost 2 bases, and 16 bases lay between the germline ends. The length of the CDR3 is 14 residues. Germline V gives CDR1 SEHNR, CDR2 FQNEAQ (reference sequence). CDR3 nucleotide sequence: TGTGCCAGCGGGGGACTGGCAGGCACCTACGAGCAGTACTTC. Encoded protein: CASGGLAGTYEQYF.

V is TRBV4-1 and J is TRBJ1-1, with 7 bases lining up with TRBD1. The CDR3 loop spans 14 amino acids. The V segment lost 0 bases and the J segment 4 bases; nucleotides outside the gene matches: 2. Germline loops: CDR1 MGHRA, CDR2 YSYEKL. Here the CDR3 DNA reads TGCGCCAGCAGCCAAGATTCAGGGGGCACTGAAGCTTTCTTT. As protein: CASSQDSGGTEAFF.

The V and J genes are TRBV5-6 and TRBJ2-2; 9 nucleotides line up with TRBD1. V shed 2 bases and J 6 bases; nucleotides not matched to a gene: 8. This CDR3 is 16 amino acids long. From germline, CDR1 is SGHDT and CDR2 YYEEEE. This CDR3 is CASSFSGQGWAGELFF. The CDR3 DNA sequence: TGTGCCAGCAGCTTTTCTGGACAGGGGTGGGCCGGGGAGCTGTTTTTT.

The chain carries TRBV21-1 and TRBJ1-6; the table gives TRBD1 as D, unverified against the DNA. TRBV21-1 has pseudogene status. The CDR3 has 18 residues. The CDR3 DNA follows: TGTGCCAGCAGCAAAACCCTGGGACAGGGGGCGCGAAATTCACCCCTCCACTTT. Translation gives CASSKTLGQGARNSPLHF.

The rearrangement links TRBV7-9 to TRBJ1-1; D unresolved. The CDR3 extends over 15 amino acids. CDR1 SEHNR and CDR2 FQNEAQ come from the germline V gene (reference sequence). V gave up 5 bases and J gave up 3 bases, with 16 bases separating them. The CDR3 DNA sequence: TGTGCCAGCAGCCCGGGTGTGCGGGATTACACTGAAGCTTTCTTT. This sequence encodes CASSPGVRDYTEAFF. The variable domain in full, completed from reference TRBV7-9 and TRBJ1-1, reads DTGVSQNPRHKITKRGQNVTFRCDPISEHNRLYWYRQTLGQGPEFLTYFQNEAQLEKSRLLSDRFSAERPKGSFSTLEIQRTEQGDSAMYLCASSPGVRDYTEAFFGQGTRLTVV.

V is TRBV7-9 and J is TRBJ2-5, with unresolved D. The V gene's germline CDR1 is SEHNR and CDR2 FQNEAQ (reference sequence). The germline V and J ends were trimmed by 4 bases and 3 bases, with 3 bases remaining between them. The CDR3 has 11 amino acids. The DNA for the CDR3 is TGTGCCAGCAGCTCGGAAGAGACCCAGTACTTC. Amino acid sequence: CASSSEETQYF.